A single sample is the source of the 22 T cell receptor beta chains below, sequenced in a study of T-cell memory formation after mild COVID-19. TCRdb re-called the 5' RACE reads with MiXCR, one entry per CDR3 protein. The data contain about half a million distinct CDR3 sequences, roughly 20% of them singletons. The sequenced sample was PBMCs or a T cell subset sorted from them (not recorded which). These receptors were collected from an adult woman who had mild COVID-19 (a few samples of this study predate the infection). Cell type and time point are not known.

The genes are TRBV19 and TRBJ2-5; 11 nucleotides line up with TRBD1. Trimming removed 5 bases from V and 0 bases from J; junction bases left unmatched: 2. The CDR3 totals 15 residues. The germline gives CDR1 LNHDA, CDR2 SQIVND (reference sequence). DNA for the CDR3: TGTGCCAGTAGTCCGGGACAGGGGGACCAAGAGACCCAGTACTTC. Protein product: CASSPGQGDQETQYF.

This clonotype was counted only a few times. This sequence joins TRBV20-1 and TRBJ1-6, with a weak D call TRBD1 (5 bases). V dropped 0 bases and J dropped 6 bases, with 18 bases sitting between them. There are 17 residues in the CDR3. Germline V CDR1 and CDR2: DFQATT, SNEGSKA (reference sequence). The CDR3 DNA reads TGCAGTGCTAGAGAATCGGGACCCACAACATTTAATTCACCCCTCCACTTT. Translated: CSARESGPTTFNSPLHF.

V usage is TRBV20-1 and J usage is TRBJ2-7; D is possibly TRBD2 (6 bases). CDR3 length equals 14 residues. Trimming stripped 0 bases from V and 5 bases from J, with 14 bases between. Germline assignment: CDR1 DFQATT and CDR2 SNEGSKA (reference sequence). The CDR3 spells CSARDPSGGDEQYF. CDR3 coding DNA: TGCAGTGCTAGAGACCCGTCGGGCGGGGACGAGCAGTACTTC.

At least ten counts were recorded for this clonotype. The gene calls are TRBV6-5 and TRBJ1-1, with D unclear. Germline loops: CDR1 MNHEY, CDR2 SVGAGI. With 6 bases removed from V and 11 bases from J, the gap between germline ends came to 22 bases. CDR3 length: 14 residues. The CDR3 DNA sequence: TGTGCCAGCAGAACCCAGGCGCAATTGTTTAGGGCTTTCTTT. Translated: CASRTQAQLFRAFF.

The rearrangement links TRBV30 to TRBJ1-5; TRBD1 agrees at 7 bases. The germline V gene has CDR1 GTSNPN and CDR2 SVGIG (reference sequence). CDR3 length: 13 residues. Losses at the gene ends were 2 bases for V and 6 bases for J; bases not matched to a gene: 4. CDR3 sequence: CAWSRGGAQPQHF. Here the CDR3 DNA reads TGTGCCTGGAGTCGAGGGGGCGCTCAGCCCCAGCATTTT.

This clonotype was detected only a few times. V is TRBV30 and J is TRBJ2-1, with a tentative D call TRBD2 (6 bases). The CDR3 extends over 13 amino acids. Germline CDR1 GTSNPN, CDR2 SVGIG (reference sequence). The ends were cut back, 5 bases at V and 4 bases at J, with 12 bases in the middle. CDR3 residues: CAWSARGYNEQFF. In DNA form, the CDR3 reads TGTGCCTGGTCTGCGCGGGGATACAATGAGCAGTTCTTC.

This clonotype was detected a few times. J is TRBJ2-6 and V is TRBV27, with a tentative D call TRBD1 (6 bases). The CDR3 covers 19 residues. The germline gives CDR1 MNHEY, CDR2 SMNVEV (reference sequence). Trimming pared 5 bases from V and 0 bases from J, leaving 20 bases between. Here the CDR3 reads CASSPLSQGPNSGANVLTF. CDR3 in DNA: TGTGCCAGCAGTCCCCTCTCACAGGGTCCTAACTCTGGGGCCAACGTCCTGACTTTC.

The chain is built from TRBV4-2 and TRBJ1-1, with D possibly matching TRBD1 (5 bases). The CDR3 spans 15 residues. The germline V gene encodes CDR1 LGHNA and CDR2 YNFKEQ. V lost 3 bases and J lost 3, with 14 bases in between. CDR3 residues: CASSHPSGVYTEAFF. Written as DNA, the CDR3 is TGTGCCAGCAGCCATCCCTCGGGGGTTTACACTGAAGCTTTCTTT.

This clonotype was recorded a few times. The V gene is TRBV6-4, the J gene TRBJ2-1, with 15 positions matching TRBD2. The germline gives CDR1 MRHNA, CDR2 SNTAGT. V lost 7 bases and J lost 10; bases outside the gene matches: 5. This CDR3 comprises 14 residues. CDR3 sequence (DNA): TGTGCCAGCAAGCCCGGGACTAGCGGGAGGGAGCAGTTCTTC. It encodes CASKPGTSGREQFF.

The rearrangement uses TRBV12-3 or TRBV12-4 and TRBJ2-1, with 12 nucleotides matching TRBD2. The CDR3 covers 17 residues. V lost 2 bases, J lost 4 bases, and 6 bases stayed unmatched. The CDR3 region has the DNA TGTGCCAGCAGTTTACCACCGACTAGCGGGGGATACAATGAGCAGTTCTTC. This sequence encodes CASSLPPTSGGYNEQFF.

The CDR3 loop reads CASSFSRGDFQETQYF. DNA of the CDR3: TGTGCCAGCAGCTTCAGCAGGGGGGACTTCCAAGAGACCCAGTACTTC. The chain uses TRBV7-9 and TRBJ2-5, with D possibly matching TRBD1 (7 bases). V dropped 3 bases and J dropped 1 base, with 15 bases sitting between them. CDR1 is SEHNR, CDR2 FQNEAQ, per germline (reference sequence). The CDR3 extends over 16 amino acids. Using reference TRBV7-9 and TRBJ2-5 for the parts outside the CDR3, the full variable domain is DTGVSQNPRHKITKRGQNVTFRCDPISEHNRLYWYRQTLGQGPEFLTYFQNEAQLEKSRLLSDRFSAERPKGSFSTLEIQRTEQGDSAMYLCASSFSRGDFQETQYFGPGTRLLVL.

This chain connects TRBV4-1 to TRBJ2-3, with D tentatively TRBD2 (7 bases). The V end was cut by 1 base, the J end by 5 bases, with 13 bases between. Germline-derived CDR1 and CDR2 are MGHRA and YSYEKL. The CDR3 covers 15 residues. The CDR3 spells CASSQGKGGEDTQYF. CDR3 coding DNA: TGCGCCAGCAGCCAAGGGAAAGGGGGGGAAGATACGCAGTATTTT.

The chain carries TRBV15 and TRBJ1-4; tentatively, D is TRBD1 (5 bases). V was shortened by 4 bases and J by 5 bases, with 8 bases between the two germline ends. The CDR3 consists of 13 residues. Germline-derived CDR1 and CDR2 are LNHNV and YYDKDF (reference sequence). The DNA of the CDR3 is TGTGCCACCAGCATAGGGACCAATGAAAAACTGTTTTTT. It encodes CATSIGTNEKLFF.

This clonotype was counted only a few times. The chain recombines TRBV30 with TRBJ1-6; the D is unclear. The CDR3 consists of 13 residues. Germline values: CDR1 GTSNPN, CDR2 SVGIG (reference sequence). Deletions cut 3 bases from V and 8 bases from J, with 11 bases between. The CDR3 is CAWSADLDSPLHF. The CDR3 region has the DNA TGTGCCTGGAGCGCGGACCTTGATTCACCCCTCCACTTT.

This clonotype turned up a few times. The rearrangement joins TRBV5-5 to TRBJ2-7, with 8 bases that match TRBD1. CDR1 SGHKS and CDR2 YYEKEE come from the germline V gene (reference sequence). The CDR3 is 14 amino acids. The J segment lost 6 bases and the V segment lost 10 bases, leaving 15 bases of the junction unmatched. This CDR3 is CACTPEDRAGEQYF. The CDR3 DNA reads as TGTGCCTGTACTCCGGAGGACAGGGCGGGCGAGCAGTACTTC.

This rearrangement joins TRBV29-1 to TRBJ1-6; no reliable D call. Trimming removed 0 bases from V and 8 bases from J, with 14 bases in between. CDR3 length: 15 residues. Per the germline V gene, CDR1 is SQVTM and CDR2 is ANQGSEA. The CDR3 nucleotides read TGCAGCGTTGAAGATCCCTGGACGGATCATTCACCCCTCCACTTT. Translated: CSVEDPWTDHSPLHF.

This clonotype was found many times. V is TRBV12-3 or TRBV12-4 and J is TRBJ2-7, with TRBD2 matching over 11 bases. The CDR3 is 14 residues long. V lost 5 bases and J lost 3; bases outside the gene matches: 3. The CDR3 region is CASSRLAGYYEQYF. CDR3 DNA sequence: TGTGCCAGCAGTCGACTAGCGGGATACTACGAGCAGTACTTC.

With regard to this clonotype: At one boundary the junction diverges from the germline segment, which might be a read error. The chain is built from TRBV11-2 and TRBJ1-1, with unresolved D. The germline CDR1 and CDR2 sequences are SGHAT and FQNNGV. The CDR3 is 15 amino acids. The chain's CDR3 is CASSFSLVLNTEAFF. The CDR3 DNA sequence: TGTGCCAGCAGCTTCAGTCTTGTTTTGAATACTGAAGCTTTCTTT.

The CDR3 loop is CASSRSESYEQYF. DNA for the CDR3: TGTGCCAGTAGCCGTTCAGAGAGCTACGAGCAGTACTTC. The chain joins TRBV19 to TRBJ2-7, with D hard to call. Trimming took 6 bases from V and 3 from J, leaving 12 bases between them. CDR3 length equals 13 residues. The germline gives CDR1 LNHDA, CDR2 SQIVND (reference sequence).

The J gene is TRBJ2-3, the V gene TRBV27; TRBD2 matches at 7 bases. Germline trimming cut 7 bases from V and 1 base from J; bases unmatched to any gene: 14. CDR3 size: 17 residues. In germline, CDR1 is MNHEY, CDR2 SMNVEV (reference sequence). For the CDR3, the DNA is TGTGCCAGCACCTCAAGGGCGGGGGATCACCGCACAGATACGCAGTATTTT. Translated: CASTSRAGDHRTDTQYF.

The CDR3 region is CASSSTEKQETQYF. The CDR3 nucleotides are TGTGCCAGCAGTTCAACGGAGAAACAAGAGACCCAGTACTTC. The rearrangement uses TRBV12-3 or TRBV12-4 and TRBJ2-5, with D hard to call. Trimming stripped 4 bases from V and 2 bases from J, with 11 bases between. This CDR3 has 14 residues.

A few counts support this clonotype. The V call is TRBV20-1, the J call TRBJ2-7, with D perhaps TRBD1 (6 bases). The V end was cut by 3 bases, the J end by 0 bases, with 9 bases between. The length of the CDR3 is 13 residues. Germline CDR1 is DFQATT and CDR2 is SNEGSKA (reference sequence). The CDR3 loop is CSASGDTSYEQYF. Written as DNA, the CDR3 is TGCAGTGCTAGTGGGGACACCTCCTACGAGCAGTACTTC.